This TCR beta chain was documented in a study of monozygotic twins with inflammatory bowel disease (dated by TCRdb to about 2019). Context from the whole study: The full study comprised around 28 monozygotic twin pairs: nine German pairs (four IBD-concordant, five IBD-discordant) and 19 IBD-discordant Danish pairs. Disease-associated traits were sought mainly through comparisons between IBD patients and their genetically identical healthy co-twins within discordant pairs. Each individual had, on average, about 151 000 unique TCRalpha sequences and 181 000 unique TCRbeta sequences available for analysis.

The investigation overall reported the following: Compared with healthy twins, IBD patients shared fewer clonotypes with other individuals, and the difference was most pronounced in patients with signs of disease activity. No difference in repertoire similarity was observed between concordant and discordant twins, possibly owing to limited statistical power. TCRbeta repertoire diversity, by inverse Simpson index, was decreased in IBD patients compared with their healthy co-twins. The analysis was unable to tell different T cell subtypes apart. The results gave no support for a single strong signal or clonotype linked to IBD. Because patients received different immunosuppressive treatments, the repertoires may have picked up extra background noise and variability between individuals.

The library was produced with 5' RACE. The input for every TCR library was roughly 3,200 ng of total RNA. For each sample, cDNA was synthesized in eight separate reactions using SMARTScribe reverse transcriptase. During cDNA synthesis, template switching was used to introduce unique molecular identifiers that contained a 6-nucleotide sample barcode. TCRalpha and TCRbeta cDNA was amplified in two nested PCRs of around 15 and 10 cycles, and bead purification was carried out after each PCR. Before amplification, the cDNA was treated with uracil DNA-glycosylase and purified using the QIAquick PCR purification kit. The second PCR added Illumina TruSeq-compatible adapters along with sample-specific barcodes. TapeStation and Qubit were used to check library quality and concentration, and 5 ng of each library went into the pool. The pooled libraries were sequenced with 2 x 100 bp reads and custom sequencing primers on an Illumina HiSeq2500 single-index Rapid Run. As for the original processing: MiGEC version 1.2.6 was used for UMI-based consensus assembly, which corrected PCR and sequencing errors. V(D)J alignment, clonotype assembly and CDR3 extraction were performed with MiXCR version 2.1.1. To normalise gene usage, clonotype sharing and MAIT/NKT TCR abundance, the analysis used the top 1000, 10 000 and 20 000 clonotypes per sample. After downsampling to 27 000 UMIs, diversity was calculated as the inverse Simpson index using the vegan R package. Paired Mann-Whitney U tests were applied to discordant twin pairs, with Benjamini-Hochberg correction for multiple testing. The reads, reprocessed by TCRdb, yield one row per CDR3 protein sequence and no DNA. TCRdb, not the authors, supplied the V and J calls. The sample's table covers approximately 400,000 distinct CDR3 sequences. Around 2.4% of the sample is held by the ten biggest clonotypes.

From each donor, an approximately 2.3 ml peripheral blood sample was collected into PAXgene tubes and kept at -80 degrees C. Total RNA was isolated from whole blood with the PAXgene blood miRNA kit on an automated QIAcube, without T cell sorting. Peripheral blood from monozygotic twin pairs, either concordant or discordant for inflammatory bowel disease, underwent deep TCRalpha and TCRbeta repertoire profiling that used unique molecular barcoding. Smoking habits were recorded for all twin pairs, and individuals were classified as current, former or never smokers. Via the germline V gene, CDR1 is ENHRY and CDR2 SYGVKD. From cysteine to phenylalanine, the CDR3 is 15 amino acids long. No DNA accompanies this entry. A word on this clonotype: Its antigen remains undetermined.

The V and J segments used are TRBV10-3 and TRBJ1-1; the TRBD1 assignment by TCRdb is unverifiable without DNA. The TCR originated in a human donor with ulcerative colitis or Crohn's disease, or a healthy co-twin of an affected twin (not recorded which). The sequenced material came from blood. The CDR3 loop reads CAISGGGRVKTEAFF.